The rows below give T cell receptor beta chains drawn from one sample of a study of blood T cell repertoires in COVID-19. Using immunoSEQ multiplex PCR, the repertoire was profiled, and TCRdb retains in-frame clones only, with some absent. The sample has some 260,000 clones, roughly 90% seen once. The source material was peripheral blood. The receptors were sampled from a human donor in a cohort sampled during active COVID-19. The CDR3 runs from the conserved cysteine through the conserved F or W. The order of the fields is V gene, J gene, clone size, D gene, CDR3 DNA, CDR3 protein. A D gene is named only where the DNA matches it firmly. Not all rows give a size; the values are once, few, many and, for expanded clones, a class.

v_gene: TRBV5-6
j_gene: TRBJ2-1
abundance: NA
d_gene: NA
CDR3nt: TGTGCCAGCAGCTTATTTGTCTGGAGGGCCTACAATGAGCAGTTCTTC
CDR3aa: CASSLFVWRAYNEQFF

v_gene: TRBV2
j_gene: TRBJ1-1
abundance: NA
d_gene: TRBD1
CDR3nt: TGTGCCAGCAGCGCCGGGACAGGGATTCATGAAGCTTTCTTT
CDR3aa: CASSAGTGIHEAFF

v_gene: TRBV11-3
j_gene: TRBJ2-2
abundance: NA
d_gene: NA
CDR3nt: TGTGCCAGCAGCCCGGGATTTTACGGGGAGCTGTTTTTT
CDR3aa: CASSPGFYGELFF

v_gene: TRBV19
j_gene: TRBJ1-5
abundance: NA
d_gene: TRBD1
CDR3nt: TGTGCCAGTAGTATAGACTCTCACCGGGGCAGGGGGCGTAGCAATCAGCCCCAGCATTTT
CDR3aa: CASSIDSHRGRGRSNQPQHF

v_gene: TRBV5-1
j_gene: TRBJ1-2
abundance: NA
d_gene: TRBD1
CDR3nt: TGCGCCAGCGGGACAGGGAATGGCCCTGAGCTGGGCTACACCTTC
CDR3aa: CASGTGNGPELGYTF

v_gene: TRBV7-9
j_gene: TRBJ2-3
abundance: NA
d_gene: NA
CDR3nt: TGTGCCAGCAGCTGGCTAGCACGGAGCACAGATACGCAGTATTTT
CDR3aa: CASSWLARSTDTQYF

v_gene: TRBV4-1
j_gene: TRBJ2-1
abundance: NA
d_gene: NA
CDR3nt: TGCGCCAGCAGCCACCCGCCCTGGACAGATTGGGAAGGGTACAATGAGCAGTTCTTC
CDR3aa: CASSHPPWTDWEGYNEQFF

v_gene: TRBV4-3
j_gene: TRBJ2-7
abundance: NA
d_gene: TRBD2
CDR3nt: TGCGCCAGCAGCCAAGTGGGACTAGCGGGATACGAGCAGTACTTC
CDR3aa: CASSQVGLAGYEQYF

v_gene: TRBV27
j_gene: TRBJ2-7
abundance: NA
d_gene: TRBD1
CDR3nt: TGTGCCAGCAGTTCGGGACAGCCCTACGAGCAGTACTTC
CDR3aa: CASSSGQPYEQYF

v_gene: TRBV24-1
j_gene: TRBJ2-1
abundance: NA
d_gene: NA
CDR3nt: TGTGCCACCAGTGTCGCTGCGTCGGAGCAGTTCTTC
CDR3aa: CATSVAASEQFF

v_gene: TRBV6-2/TRBV6-3
j_gene: TRBJ2-7
abundance: NA
d_gene: TRBD1
CDR3nt: TGTGCCAGCAGCTCCGGGACAGCCCTCTACGAGCAGTACTTC
CDR3aa: CASSSGTALYEQYF

v_gene: TRBV2
j_gene: TRBJ1-2
abundance: NA
d_gene: NA
CDR3nt: TGTGCCAGCTTTCTGTGGGGGGGTCCTTACTATGGCTACACCTTC
CDR3aa: CASFLWGGPYYGYTF

v_gene: TRBV25-1
j_gene: TRBJ1-4
abundance: NA
d_gene: NA
CDR3nt: TGTGCCAGCCGAACACCGGGTCTGACGGGTGAAAAACTGTTTTTT
CDR3aa: CASRTPGLTGEKLFF

v_gene: TRBV12-3/TRBV12-4
j_gene: TRBJ1-2
abundance: NA
d_gene: NA
CDR3nt: TGTGCCAGCAGTTTATCGGCTAACTATGGCTACACCTTC
CDR3aa: CASSLSANYGYTF

v_gene: TRBV4-3
j_gene: TRBJ2-7
abundance: NA
d_gene: TRBD1
CDR3nt: TGCGCCAGCAGCCAAAGCGGGACAGGGGCTTTCGAGCAGTACTTC
CDR3aa: CASSQSGTGAFEQYF

v_gene: TRBV5-4
j_gene: TRBJ2-7
abundance: once
d_gene: NA
CDR3nt: TGTGCCAGCAGCCCAGACAGAAGTAGCTCCTACGAGCAGTACTTC
CDR3aa: CASSPDRSSSYEQYF

v_gene: TRBV5-6
j_gene: TRBJ2-7
abundance: NA
d_gene: NA
CDR3nt: TGTGCCAGCAGACCCGGGGGGCTAGTCCACGAGCAGTACTTC
CDR3aa: CASRPGGLVHEQYF

v_gene: TRBV9
j_gene: TRBJ1-2
abundance: NA
d_gene: TRBD1
CDR3nt: TGTGCCAGCAGCGTAATCCCCGGACAGGGGGCGAATGGCTACACCTTC
CDR3aa: CASSVIPGQGANGYTF

v_gene: TRBV5-1
j_gene: TRBJ2-4
abundance: NA
d_gene: TRBD2
CDR3nt: TGCGCCAGCAGCTTGGGTGAAGGGGACTACCCGCTCCTACTAGCCAAAAACATTCAGTACTTC
CDR3aa: CASSLGEGDYPLLLAKNIQYF

v_gene: TRBV7-2
j_gene: TRBJ2-7
abundance: few
d_gene: TRBD2
CDR3nt: TGTGCCAGCAGCCCGAAGGGAACTACTAGCGGGGGGTATCACGAGCAGTACTTC
CDR3aa: CASSPKGTTSGGYHEQYF

v_gene: TRBV7-8
j_gene: TRBJ2-1
abundance: NA
d_gene: TRBD2
CDR3nt: TGTGCCAGCAGCCCGGTAGCGGGAAAGGTTCAGAGCAATGAGCAGTTCTTC
CDR3aa: CASSPVAGKVQSNEQFF

v_gene: TRBV6-2/TRBV6-3
j_gene: TRBJ2-7
abundance: once
d_gene: NA
CDR3nt: TGTGCCAGCAGTTACAGATCTAGCTTCGGCCACGAGCAGTACTTC
CDR3aa: CASSYRSSFGHEQYF

v_gene: TRBV30
j_gene: TRBJ1-1
abundance: NA
d_gene: NA
CDR3nt: TGTGCCTGGAGTCCCGGGACTTTTGAAGCTTTCTTT
CDR3aa: CAWSPGTFEAFF

v_gene: TRBV3-1/TRBV3-2
j_gene: TRBJ1-1
abundance: NA
d_gene: TRBD1
CDR3nt: TGTGCCAGCAGCCAAAGGGACAGGGGGCGGACGAACACTGAAGCTTTCTTT
CDR3aa: CASSQRDRGRTNTEAFF

v_gene: TRBV2
j_gene: TRBJ1-6
abundance: NA
d_gene: TRBD1
CDR3nt: TGTGCCAGCAGCGGCGAGGGGACAGGGCACGATTCACCCCTCCACTTT
CDR3aa: CASSGEGTGHDSPLHF

v_gene: TRBV18
j_gene: TRBJ2-6
abundance: NA
d_gene: TRBD1
CDR3nt: TGTGCCAGCTCCGAGCCCGGGACAGGAGTCTCTGGGGCCAACGTCCTGACTTTC
CDR3aa: CASSEPGTGVSGANVLTF

v_gene: TRBV6-6
j_gene: TRBJ2-7
abundance: NA
d_gene: TRBD2
CDR3nt: TGTGCCAGCAGTTACTTCGGGGGGGGCTCTCCCTACGAGCAGTACTTC
CDR3aa: CASSYFGGGSPYEQYF

v_gene: TRBV30
j_gene: TRBJ2-5
abundance: NA
d_gene: NA
CDR3nt: TGTGCCTGGATTCCCAGGGGAGAGACCCAGTACTTC
CDR3aa: CAWIPRGETQYF

v_gene: TRBV6-5
j_gene: TRBJ1-1
abundance: NA
d_gene: NA
CDR3nt: TGTGCCAGCAGTTCCCCAATGAGGGCTGAAGCTTTCTTT
CDR3aa: CASSSPMRAEAFF

v_gene: TRBV6-5
j_gene: TRBJ1-3
abundance: NA
d_gene: NA
CDR3nt: TGTGCCAGCAGTTACGACCAGGGTTTCGGAAACACCATATATTTT
CDR3aa: CASSYDQGFGNTIYF

v_gene: TRBV6-1
j_gene: TRBJ2-7
abundance: once
d_gene: NA
CDR3nt: TGTGCCAGCAGTGAACCGAGCAGGGGATACGAGCAGTACTTC
CDR3aa: CASSEPSRGYEQYF

v_gene: TRBV18
j_gene: TRBJ2-7
abundance: NA
d_gene: TRBD2
CDR3nt: TGTGCCAGCTCCCCGAATCTAGCGGGAGGAAGGTACGAGCAGTACTTC
CDR3aa: CASSPNLAGGRYEQYF

v_gene: TRBV28
j_gene: TRBJ1-2
abundance: NA
d_gene: NA
CDR3nt: TGTGCCGTAGGTAGGAGTGAAGGTGGCTACACCTTC
CDR3aa: CAVGRSEGGYTF

v_gene: TRBV7-2
j_gene: TRBJ2-7
abundance: NA
d_gene: NA
CDR3nt: TGTGCCAGCAGCTTAGGAGCGGACTACTACGAGCAGTACTTC
CDR3aa: CASSLGADYYEQYF

v_gene: TRBV7-2
j_gene: TRBJ2-1
abundance: NA
d_gene: NA
CDR3nt: TGTGCCAGCAGCTTAGCCGGGGGTGAGCAGTTCTTC
CDR3aa: CASSLAGGEQFF

v_gene: TRBV21-1
j_gene: TRBJ2-7
abundance: NA
d_gene: NA
CDR3nt: TGTGCCAGCAGCAAGTGGGGACAGTTCTACGAGCAGTACTTC
CDR3aa: CASSKWGQFYEQYF

v_gene: TRBV6-5
j_gene: TRBJ2-7
abundance: NA
d_gene: TRBD1
CDR3nt: TGTGCCAGCCAGGGGGCGCGGATCTACGAGCAGTACTTC
CDR3aa: CASQGARIYEQYF

v_gene: TRBV25-1
j_gene: TRBJ2-2
abundance: NA
d_gene: TRBD1
CDR3nt: TGTGCCAGCAGGACAGGGAATGTCGGGGAGCTGTTTTTT
CDR3aa: CASRTGNVGELFF

v_gene: TRBV24-1
j_gene: TRBJ2-5
abundance: NA
d_gene: NA
CDR3nt: TGTGCCACCAGTGATTTGCCCATCCGGGGGCAAGAGACCCAGTACTTC
CDR3aa: CATSDLPIRGQETQYF

v_gene: TRBV5-6
j_gene: TRBJ1-3
abundance: NA
d_gene: TRBD1
CDR3nt: TGTGCCACCCGGGGACAGGACTCTGGAAACACCATATATTTT
CDR3aa: CATRGQDSGNTIYF

v_gene: TRBV6-5
j_gene: TRBJ2-1
abundance: NA
d_gene: TRBD2
CDR3nt: TGTGCCAGCAGTTACTCTTTAGCGGGCGTCAATGAGCAGTTCTTC
CDR3aa: CASSYSLAGVNEQFF

v_gene: TRBV6-5
j_gene: TRBJ1-5
abundance: NA
d_gene: TRBD1
CDR3nt: TGTGCCAGCAGAACTTACAGGGGAACGAATCAGCCCCAGCATTTT
CDR3aa: CASRTYRGTNQPQHF

v_gene: TRBV27
j_gene: TRBJ2-7
abundance: NA
d_gene: NA
CDR3nt: TGTGCCAGCACCCCAGGCAGGGGTTACGAGCAGTACTTC
CDR3aa: CASTPGRGYEQYF

v_gene: TRBV28
j_gene: TRBJ2-4
abundance: NA
d_gene: NA
CDR3nt: TGTGCCAGCAGTTTATACGTACTTCGTACAGCCAAAAACATTCAGTACTTC
CDR3aa: CASSLYVLRTAKNIQYF

v_gene: TRBV29-1
j_gene: TRBJ2-7
abundance: NA
d_gene: NA
CDR3nt: TGCAGCGTTGGGACTTTTACCTACGAGCAGTACTTC
CDR3aa: CSVGTFTYEQYF

v_gene: TRBV11-3
j_gene: TRBJ2-3
abundance: NA
d_gene: TRBD2
CDR3nt: TGTGCCAGCAGCTTCAGCGGGGGGCCGACAGATACGCAGTATTTT
CDR3aa: CASSFSGGPTDTQYF

v_gene: TRBV4-3
j_gene: TRBJ1-6
abundance: NA
d_gene: NA
CDR3nt: TGCGCCAGCAGCCAAGGGGCGCGGGCGAGGAATTCACCCCTCCACTTT
CDR3aa: CASSQGARARNSPLHF

v_gene: TRBV19
j_gene: TRBJ1-2
abundance: NA
d_gene: TRBD1
CDR3nt: TGTGCCAGTAGTATTTGGGACAGGGCCTCTTATGGCTACACCTTC
CDR3aa: CASSIWDRASYGYTF

v_gene: TRBV9
j_gene: TRBJ2-7
abundance: NA
d_gene: NA
CDR3nt: TGTGCCAGCAGCCCACGGCCGGGGACAAAATCCTACGAGCAGTACTTC
CDR3aa: CASSPRPGTKSYEQYF

v_gene: TRBV11-3
j_gene: TRBJ2-7
abundance: NA
d_gene: TRBD1
CDR3nt: TGTGCCAGCAGCTTAGTGCCCTGGGACAGCTTTAGCTCCTACGAGCAGTACTTC
CDR3aa: CASSLVPWDSFSSYEQYF

v_gene: TRBV2
j_gene: TRBJ1-5
abundance: few
d_gene: NA
CDR3nt: TGTGCCAGCAGGACAGCTTATAGCAATCAGCCCCAGCATTTT
CDR3aa: CASRTAYSNQPQHF

v_gene: TRBV5-4
j_gene: TRBJ2-1
abundance: NA
d_gene: TRBD2
CDR3nt: TGTGCCAGCAGCTCGGCGGGAGAGGTCAATGAGCAGTTCTTC
CDR3aa: CASSSAGEVNEQFF

v_gene: TRBV5-6
j_gene: TRBJ2-1
abundance: NA
d_gene: TRBD1
CDR3nt: TGTGCCAGCAGTCCCGGGACAGGTGCCCACAATGAGCAGTTCTTC
CDR3aa: CASSPGTGAHNEQFF

v_gene: TRBV4-3
j_gene: TRBJ1-2
abundance: few
d_gene: NA
CDR3nt: TGCGCCAGCAGCCAAGATCTGGGAGGGAGTAGGACTGGCTACACCTTC
CDR3aa: CASSQDLGGSRTGYTF

v_gene: TRBV24-1
j_gene: TRBJ1-4
abundance: NA
d_gene: NA
CDR3nt: TGTGCCACCAGTCCCGGGTTTAATGAAAAACTGTTTTTT
CDR3aa: CATSPGFNEKLFF

v_gene: TRBV14
j_gene: TRBJ2-1
abundance: NA
d_gene: NA
CDR3nt: TGTGCCAGCAGCGCGACATCACAGCAGTTCTTC
CDR3aa: CASSATSQQFF

v_gene: TRBV7-2
j_gene: TRBJ2-3
abundance: NA
d_gene: TRBD1
CDR3nt: TGTGCCAGCAGCTCCCAACAGGGGGTGGCAGATACGCAGTATTTT
CDR3aa: CASSSQQGVADTQYF

v_gene: TRBV5-1
j_gene: TRBJ2-5
abundance: NA
d_gene: TRBD1
CDR3nt: TGCGCCAGCAGCTTCCCAGGGGGCGTGGAGACCCAGTACTTC
CDR3aa: CASSFPGGVETQYF

v_gene: TRBV5-6
j_gene: TRBJ1-4
abundance: NA
d_gene: NA
CDR3nt: TGTGCCAGCAGCGTATGGGGGGGTGATGAAAAACTGTTTTTT
CDR3aa: CASSVWGGDEKLFF

v_gene: TRBV5-4
j_gene: TRBJ2-2
abundance: NA
d_gene: TRBD2
CDR3nt: TGTGCCAGCAGCCGAATGATAGCGGGAGGAGGCACCGGGGAGCTGTTTTTT
CDR3aa: CASSRMIAGGGTGELFF